Listed below are T cell receptor beta chains from one sample, sequenced in a study of beta chain features in type 1 diabetes. Some clones are missing from TCRdb's copy, which holds only in-frame ones; the method was immunoSEQ multiplex PCR. In the table there are 300,000 to 400,000 clones, roughly 11% of which are singletons. Specimen: naive CD4+ T cells from blood. These receptors originate from a woman aged 25 to 45 in good health. Both conserved end residues are part of each CDR3. The order of the fields is clone size, CDR3 length, J gene, D gene, V gene, CDR3 protein, CDR3 DNA. A D gene is named only where the DNA matches it firmly. Only part of the rows carry a size: once, few, many, or a class if the clone is expanded.

-,12,TRBJ1-2,-,TRBV19,CASSEANYGYTF,TGTGCCAGTAGTGAGGCTAACTATGGCTACACCTTC
few,11,TRBJ1-1,-,TRBV20-1,CSGARNTEAFF,TGCAGTGGGGCCAGAAACACTGAAGCTTTCTTT
few,15,TRBJ1-4,TRBD1,TRBV5-6,CASSLIQGAREKLFF,TGTGCCAGCAGCTTGATCCAGGGGGCACGTGAAAAACTGTTTTTT
few,15,TRBJ2-7,-,TRBV6-5,CASSPRVSRNYEQYF,TGTGCCAGCAGCCCCCGGGTTAGCCGTAACTACGAGCAGTACTTC
few,18,TRBJ1-5,TRBD1,TRBV18,CASSPPGQSLSGNQPQHF,TGTGCCAGCTCACCACCGGGACAGAGCCTTTCGGGCAATCAGCCCCAGCATTTT
few,15,TRBJ2-1,-,TRBV27,CASSPRDRVYNEQFF,TGTGCCAGCAGCCCCCGAGACAGAGTCTACAATGAGCAGTTCTTC
-,15,TRBJ2-7,TRBD2,TRBV7-8,CASSLTSGNPSEQYF,TGTGCCAGCAGCCTAACTAGCGGGAACCCCTCCGAGCAGTACTTC
-,13,TRBJ2-5,-,TRBV29-1,CSVARRGGETQYF,TGCAGCGTTGCCAGGAGGGGGGGAGAGACCCAGTACTTC
few,16,TRBJ2-2,TRBD1,TRBV5-1,CASSLSGQGYAGELFF,TGCGCCAGCAGCCTATCGGGACAGGGATACGCCGGGGAGCTGTTTTTT
-,14,TRBJ2-5,TRBD2,TRBV30,CAWSGTRLQETQYF,TGTGCCTGGAGTGGGACTAGATTACAAGAGACCCAGTACTTC
-,12,TRBJ1-2,TRBD1,TRBV23-1,CASSPGQYGYTF,TGCGCCAGCAGTCCGGGACAGTATGGCTACACCTTC
few,18,TRBJ2-3,TRBD2,TRBV10-3,CAISESGGGLATTDTQYF,TGTGCCATCAGTGAGTCGGGTGGGGGACTAGCGACCACAGATACGCAGTATTTT
-,13,TRBJ2-7,-,TRBV9,CASSEGASDEQYF,TGTGCCAGCAGCGAGGGTGCTAGCGACGAGCAGTACTTC
few,14,TRBJ1-3,-,TRBV15,CATSRDSGGNTIYF,TGTGCCACCAGCAGAGACTCAGGTGGAAACACCATATATTTT
few,16,TRBJ2-1,TRBD2,TRBV6-4,CASSDSSSGLYNEQFF,TGTGCCAGCAGTGACTCGTCTAGCGGGTTGTACAATGAGCAGTTCTTC
few,14,TRBJ2-7,TRBD2,TRBV7-2,CASSLVSGYYEQYF,TGTGCCAGCAGCTTAGTTAGCGGGTACTACGAGCAGTACTTC
-,15,TRBJ2-5,TRBD2,TRBV7-2,CASSLSLAGGGTQYF,TGTGCCAGCAGCTTATCCCTAGCGGGAGGCGGGACCCAGTACTTC
few,14,TRBJ2-3,-,TRBV27,CASSFGLTTDTQYF,TGTGCCAGCAGTTTCGGACTTACCACAGATACGCAGTATTTT
-,14,TRBJ2-2,TRBD2,TRBV19,CASSIRRERGELFF,TGTGCCAGTAGTATTCGGCGGGAGAGAGGGGAGCTGTTTTTT
few,15,TRBJ1-1,-,TRBV7-2,CASRRAAELNTEAFF,TGTGCCAGCCGGCGGGCCGCAGAGCTGAACACTGAAGCTTTCTTT
few,16,TRBJ2-5,TRBD2,TRBV5-8,CASSLRVAGGEETQYF,TGTGCCAGCAGCTTGCGAGTAGCGGGAGGGGAAGAGACCCAGTACTTC
-,18,TRBJ2-1,TRBD2,TRBV7-2,CASSLAGVAGVGYNEQFF,TGTGCCAGCAGCTTAGCGGGAGTAGCGGGAGTTGGCTACAATGAGCAGTTCTTC
-,13,TRBJ2-1,-,TRBV6-5,CASSYTGNNEQFF,TGTGCCAGCAGTTACACAGGTAACAATGAGCAGTTCTTC
-,15,TRBJ2-1,TRBD1,TRBV9,CASSVGDRPDDEQFF,TGTGCCAGCAGCGTGGGGGACAGGCCGGACGATGAGCAGTTCTTC
-,13,TRBJ2-1,TRBD2,TRBV11-1,CAAGGRAGNEQFF,TGTGCCGCGGGCGGGAGGGCCGGTAATGAGCAGTTCTTC
few,16,TRBJ2-5,-,TRBV9,CASSVGGGTSAETQYF,TGTGCCAGCAGCGTAGGTGGGGGGACTTCCGCGGAGACCCAGTACTTC
few,19,TRBJ2-1,TRBD2,TRBV5-1,CASSLVASGSLSSYNEQFF,TGCGCCAGCAGCTTGGTGGCTAGCGGGAGCCTCAGCTCCTACAATGAGCAGTTCTTC
-,15,TRBJ2-1,TRBD2,TRBV6-5,CASRTGTSGRDEQFF,TGTGCCAGCAGAACCGGGACTAGCGGGAGAGATGAGCAGTTCTTC
-,14,TRBJ2-7,-,TRBV10-2,CASSESGTGREQYF,TGCGCCAGCAGTGAGTCAGGGACTGGGAGGGAGCAGTACTTC
few,15,TRBJ2-7,TRBD2,TRBV28,CASSAGTSGPYEQYF,TGTGCCAGCAGTGCCGGGACTAGCGGTCCCTACGAGCAGTACTTC
-,14,TRBJ2-7,TRBD2,TRBV28,CASKLGAGGIEQYF,TGTGCCAGCAAATTAGGTGCGGGAGGGATCGAGCAGTACTTC
few,15,TRBJ1-4,TRBD1,TRBV11-2,CASSLTGATNEKLFF,TGTGCCAGCAGCTTAACAGGGGCAACTAATGAAAAACTGTTTTTT
few,14,TRBJ1-1,-,TRBV2,CASSGSARDTEAFF,TGTGCCAGCAGTGGGTCAGCTCGGGACACTGAAGCTTTCTTT
-,15,TRBJ2-7,-,TRBV18,CASSPRQQAEYEQYF,TGTGCCAGCTCACCACGACAGCAAGCAGAGTACGAGCAGTACTTC
few,17,TRBJ2-6,-,TRBV7-2,CASSPRRVGSGANVLTF,TGTGCCAGCAGCCCCCGGAGGGTGGGGTCTGGGGCCAACGTCCTGACTTTC
few,13,TRBJ2-7,TRBD1,TRBV27,CANGTVGIYEQYF,TGTGCCAACGGGACAGTTGGGATCTACGAGCAGTACTTC
-,14,TRBJ2-3,-,TRBV6-1,CASSEERFTDTQYF,TGTGCCAGCAGTGAAGAGCGGTTCACAGATACGCAGTATTTT
-,14,TRBJ2-1,TRBD2,TRBV7-6,CASSYAGVPNEQFF,TGTGCCAGCAGCTACGCGGGGGTTCCCAATGAGCAGTTCTTC
few,16,TRBJ2-1,TRBD1,TRBV11-2,CASSLWTGPTYNEQFF,TGTGCCAGCAGCTTGTGGACAGGGCCGACTTACAATGAGCAGTTCTTC
few,15,TRBJ2-7,TRBD1,TRBV30,CAWSASSGQVGEQYF,TGTGCCTGGAGTGCTTCCTCGGGACAGGTAGGCGAGCAGTACTTC
-,15,TRBJ2-7,TRBD1,TRBV5-4,CASSSPGQGRYEQYF,TGTGCCAGCAGCTCGCCGGGACAGGGACGATACGAGCAGTACTTC
-,13,TRBJ1-5,TRBD1,TRBV30,CAWSVQGIQPQHF,TGTGCCTGGAGTGTACAGGGGATTCAGCCCCAGCATTTT
few,14,TRBJ2-3,TRBD1,TRBV27,CASSLGQGTDTQYF,TGTGCCAGCAGTTTGGGACAGGGTACAGATACGCAGTATTTT
-,15,TRBJ2-7,TRBD2,TRBV4-3,CASSQDPSGKGEQYF,TGCGCCAGCAGCCAAGACCCTAGCGGGAAAGGCGAGCAGTACTTC
-,18,TRBJ1-4,TRBD1,TRBV4-2,CASSQGPRTGLSNEKLFF,TGTGCCAGCAGCCAAGGACCCAGGACAGGGCTATCTAATGAAAAACTGTTTTTT
-,16,TRBJ2-7,TRBD2,TRBV9,CASSPTGIAGTYEQYF,TGTGCCAGCAGCCCGACTGGGATAGCGGGGACCTACGAGCAGTACTTC
-,13,TRBJ1-5,-,TRBV29-1,CSVGQGGDQPQHF,TGCAGCGTTGGCCAGGGAGGGGATCAGCCCCAGCATTTT
once,15,TRBJ2-7,TRBD2,TRBV5-4,CASSPPGLVLGEQYF,TGTGCCAGCAGCCCCCCGGGACTAGTTTTGGGCGAGCAGTACTTC
few,16,TRBJ2-3,TRBD2,TRBV28,CASTGRTSGRGDTQYF,TGTGCCTCCACCGGCCGGACTAGCGGGAGAGGGGATACGCAGTATTTT
-,16,TRBJ2-7,TRBD2,TRBV28,CASRHAGTSGNSEQYF,TGTGCCAGCAGACACGCCGGGACTAGCGGGAACTCCGAGCAGTACTTC
-,13,TRBJ1-1,TRBD1,TRBV11-2,CASSPTGAGGAFF,TGTGCCAGCAGCCCCACAGGGGCAGGAGGGGCTTTCTTT
-,12,TRBJ1-2,-,TRBV5-1,CASSSQNYGYTF,TGCGCCAGCAGTTCACAGAACTATGGCTACACCTTC